This TCR beta chain was found in a study of cytomegalovirus exposure and HLA in healthy donors. Broader study findings: Analysis was carried out at a later point, and it linked a missense DCLRE1C variant to TCR beta V- and J-gene trimming. Common viral pathogens seemed, in a later analysis, to connect with several of the most significant clusters. Researchers catalogued about 150 TCR beta chains as cytomegalovirus-associated.

The CDR3 has 20 amino acids. The V and J ends lost 4 bases and 1 base, in that order; junction bases with no gene match: 18. Per the germline V gene, CDR1 is SGHNT and CDR2 is YYREEE (reference sequence). Points on this clone: The antigen remains unidentified.

PCR amplification relied on 60 Vbeta primers (plus 13 Jbeta primers). Clones were read by immunoSEQ multiplex PCR, and TCRdb kept only the in-frame ones, dropping some. The sample has roughly 130,000 clones; 80% are singletons. The sample consisted of PBMCs. This sequence joins TRBV5-4 and TRBJ2-1; 9 bases match TRBD2. This clonotype was sampled from a human donor in good health. CDR3 in amino acids: CASSVRGPAASGKSYNEQFF. As DNA, the CDR3 is TGTGCCAGCAGCGTTAGGGGACCCGCGGCTAGCGGGAAATCCTACAATGAGCAGTTCTTC.